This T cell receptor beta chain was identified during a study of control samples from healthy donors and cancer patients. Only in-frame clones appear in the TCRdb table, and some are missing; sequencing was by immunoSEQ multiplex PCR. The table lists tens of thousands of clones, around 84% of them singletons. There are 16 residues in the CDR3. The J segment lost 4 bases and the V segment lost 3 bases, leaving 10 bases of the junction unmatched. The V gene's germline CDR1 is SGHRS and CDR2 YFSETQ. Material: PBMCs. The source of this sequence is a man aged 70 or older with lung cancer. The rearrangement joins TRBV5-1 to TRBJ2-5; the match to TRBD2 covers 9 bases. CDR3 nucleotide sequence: TGCGCCAGCAGCTCGTCGGCGCGGGGGGGCCGAGAGACCCAGTACTTC. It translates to CASSSSARGGRETQYF.